This note documents a single T cell receptor beta chain sequence. Its specificity is unknown. These data originate in a study of response to subunit inactivated influenza vaccine. This CDR3 spans 14 amino acids. Trimming cost V 1 base and J 2 bases, with 9 bases left between them. Per the germline V gene, CDR1 is SGHRS and CDR2 is YFSETQ. MiXCR was run by TCRdb on the RT-PCR reads, yielding one entry per CDR3 protein. The sample consists of about 780,000 distinct CDR3 sequences, about a fifth of them appearing once. Study results and caveats: The authors suggested that few new T cells are recruited per seasonal influenza vaccination.

This chain uses TRBV5-1 with TRBJ2-5; D is uncertain. This clonotype was obtained from a man aged 45-65 years who received an inactivated influenza vaccine. The sequences come from PBMCs from blood, collected more than 4 days after vaccination. The CDR3 is CASSLTFLQETQYF. The CDR3 DNA reads as TGCGCCAGCAGCTTGACTTTCCTTCAAGAGACCCAGTACTTC.